This T cell receptor (beta chain) was sequenced during a study of OX40 agonist ivuxolimab in advanced cancers. The study's findings and limits: Expanded clones were, on average, more numerous in CD8+ T cells than in CD4+. At doses 0.1 to 3.0 mg/kg, CD4+ and CD8+ clones expanded.

No patient had autoimmune disease or received systemic immunosuppression. V dropped 4 bases and J dropped 1 base, with 18 bases sitting between them. Germline-derived CDR1 and CDR2 are SGHRS and YFSETQ. The CDR3 contains 16 residues. As regards this clone: No antigen is known for it.

Data came from immunoSEQ multiplex PCR; TCRdb stores just in-frame clones and leaves some out. Found here are under 85,000 clones, about 93% of them singletons; the top ten hold about 10%. The specimen comprised CD4+ or CD8+ T cells sorted from blood, sampled in a trial of the OX40 agonist ivuxolimab. This rearrangement joins TRBV5-1 to TRBJ2-7; either TRBD1 or TRBD2 may supply D (6 bases each). This TCR derives from an adult with an advanced solid tumor such as melanoma, head and neck, liver or kidney cancer. The CDR3 reads CASSKTGLEGSYEQYF. CDR3 in DNA: TGCGCCAGCAGCAAAACAGGGCTGGAGGGATCCTACGAGCAGTACTTC.